One sample yielded the 22 T cell receptor beta chains listed below, sequenced in a study of blood T cell repertoires in COVID-19. Repertoires were generated with immunoSEQ multiplex PCR, while TCRdb's copy carries only in-frame clones and drops some. The repertoire holds tens of thousands of clones, with roughly 88% as singletons. The sample comprised peripheral blood. The receptors stem from a human donor in a cohort sampled during active COVID-19.

The chain recombines TRBV5-1 with TRBJ2-7; possibly TRBD1 for D (5 bases). Trimming removed 2 bases from V and 2 bases from J, with 11 bases in between. In germline, CDR1 is SGHRS, CDR2 YFSETQ. CDR3 size: 14 residues. DNA for the CDR3: TGCGCCAGCAGCTTCGGGCAGGGAACCTACGAGCAGTACTTC. It encodes CASSFGQGTYEQYF. Using reference TRBV5-1 and TRBJ2-7 for the parts outside the CDR3, the full variable domain is KAGVTQTPRYLIKTRGQQVTLSCSPISGHRSVSWYQQTPGQGLQFLFEYFSETQRNKGNFPGRFSGRQFSNSRSEMNVSTLELGDSALYLCASSFGQGTYEQYFGPGTRLTVT.

The genes are TRBV7-9 and TRBJ2-3, with D tentatively TRBD2 (6 bases). The CDR3 has 13 amino acids. V was shortened by 5 bases and J by 4 bases, with 10 bases between the two germline ends. Germline V gives CDR1 SEHNR, CDR2 FQNEAQ (reference sequence). For the CDR3, the DNA is TGTGCCAGCAGCGGGAGGATGGCAGATACGCAGTATTTT. It encodes CASSGRMADTQYF.

The rearrangement joins TRBV6-1 to TRBJ2-3, with 11 bases matching TRBD2. Trimming removed 3 bases from V and 4 bases from J; junction bases left unmatched: 9. Germline V lookup: CDR1 MNHNS, CDR2 SASEGT. This CDR3 has 17 residues. CDR3 residues: CASSDAILAGVADTQYF. CDR3 sequence (DNA): TGTGCCAGCAGTGACGCGATACTAGCGGGAGTAGCAGATACGCAGTATTTT.

V gene TRBV7-9 combines with J gene TRBJ1-2; D might be TRBD1 (5 bases). The CDR3 length is 16 residues. The V end lost 1 base, the J end lost 4 bases, and 16 bases lay between the germline ends. Looked up from germline, CDR1 is SEHNR and CDR2 is FQNEAQ (reference sequence). CDR3 in amino acids: CASSLVGRDPGYGYTF. CDR3 bases: TGTGCCAGCAGCTTAGTGGGCAGGGATCCCGGCTATGGCTACACCTTC.

This chain connects TRBV4-1 to TRBJ2-4; D perhaps matches TRBD2 (7 bases). The CDR3 consists of 20 residues. Germline assignment: CDR1 MGHRA and CDR2 YSYEKL. V lost 1 base to trimming and J lost 1 base, with 23 bases between them. The DNA of the CDR3 is TGCGCCAGCAGCCAAGTGGGGGAAGGGGGGGCACAGGCGGCCAAAAACATTCAGTACTTC. Encoded protein: CASSQVGEGGAQAAKNIQYF.

As DNA, the CDR3 is TGTGCCAGCAGCTCCCCCGGGTGGGGCAGCTCCTACGAGCAGTACTTC. Translated: CASSSPGWGSSYEQYF. This chain joins TRBV6-2 or TRBV6-3 and TRBJ2-7; D perhaps matches TRBD1 (5 bases). V dropped 6 bases and J dropped 0 bases, with 18 bases sitting between them. Germline CDR1 MNHEY, CDR2 SVGEGT. The CDR3 has 16 residues.

The gene calls are TRBV10-2 and TRBJ2-7, with a tentative D call TRBD2 (6 bases). The length of the CDR3 is 17 residues. Germline loops: CDR1 WSHSY, CDR2 SAAADI. V lost 0 bases and J lost 3, with 18 bases in between. CDR3 nucleotides: TGCGCCAGCAGTGAGTCGGGGGTTGGGGGGAGCGACTACGAGCAGTACTTC. Its protein product is CASSESGVGGSDYEQYF.

This clone was seen once. The gene calls are TRBV6-5 and TRBJ2-7; the match to TRBD2 covers 11 bases. Trimming cost V 10 bases and J 1 base; bases outside gene matches: 3. The length of the CDR3 is 13 residues. CDR1 is MNHEY, CDR2 SVGAGI, per germline. The CDR3 reads CATRTSGSYEQYF. As DNA, the CDR3 is TGTGCCACTAGGACTAGCGGGTCCTACGAGCAGTACTTC.

The J gene is TRBJ1-2, the V gene TRBV14; D gene unclear. Germline CDR1 reads SGHDN; CDR2 reads FVKESK. The length of the CDR3 is 13 residues. V was clipped by 4 bases and J by 8 bases, with 14 bases between them. CDR3 residues: CASSPVGGIGYTF. In DNA form, the CDR3 reads TGTGCCAGCAGCCCCGTCGGAGGGATCGGCTACACCTTC.

The chain uses TRBV19 and TRBJ1-2; no definite D call. The CDR3 has 11 amino acids. From germline, CDR1 is LNHDA and CDR2 SQIVND (reference sequence). Trimming removed 11 bases from V and 4 bases from J, with 11 bases in between. The CDR3 here is CASLGSYGYTF. CDR3 DNA sequence: TGTGCCTCCCTGGGCAGCTATGGCTACACCTTC.

This chain links TRBV10-3 with TRBJ2-1, with 8 bases that match TRBD2. This CDR3 is built from 15 residues. Germline CDR1 and CDR2: ENHRY and SYGVKD. The V and J ends lost 6 bases and 3 bases, in that order; junction bases with no gene match: 7. The CDR3 nucleotides are TGTGCCATCAGGTCTTCGGGAGGGAACTACAATGAGCAGTTCTTC. Protein product: CAIRSSGGNYNEQFF.

J is TRBJ2-7 and V is TRBV2; 7 positions agree with TRBD1. The CDR3 extends over 13 amino acids. Looked up from germline, CDR1 is SNHLY and CDR2 is FYNNEI. V lost 4 bases and J lost 7; bases outside the gene matches: 7. CDR3 DNA: TGTGCCAGCAGTGTTGTAGAGGGGGCAGAGCAGTACTTC. Its protein is CASSVVEGAEQYF. The full variable domain, its missing parts supplied by reference TRBV2 and TRBJ2-7, is EPEVTQTPSHQVTQMGQEVILRCVPISNHLYFYWYRQILGQKVEFLVSFYNNEISEKSEIFDDQFSVERPDGSNFTLKIRSTKLEDSAMYFCASSVVEGAEQYFGPGTRLTVT.

The gene calls are TRBV11-2 and TRBJ1-1; TRBD1 aligns across 7 bases. With 4 bases clipped from V and 0 bases from J, the junction kept 5 bases outside the gene matches. The CDR3 length is 15 residues. Per germline, CDR1 SGHAT and CDR2 FQNNGV. The CDR3 bases are TGTGCCAGCAGCTACCAGGGACAGCTGAACACTGAAGCTTTCTTT. The encoded protein is CASSYQGQLNTEAFF.

The genes are TRBV7-9 and TRBJ1-1; a possible D gene is TRBD1 (5 bases). The CDR3 length is 13 residues. Germline loops: CDR1 SEHNR, CDR2 FQNEAQ (reference sequence). Trimming removed 5 bases from V and 1 base from J, with 8 bases in between. This CDR3 reads CASSLQGNTEAFF. Here the CDR3 DNA reads TGTGCCAGCAGCCTTCAGGGGAACACTGAAGCTTTCTTT.

The chain employs TRBV19 and TRBJ2-2; 14 bases match TRBD2. V was pared by 8 bases and J by 6 bases, with 2 bases of the junction left unmatched. CDR1 is LNHDA and CDR2 is SQIVND in the germline V gene (reference sequence). There are 14 residues in the CDR3. CDR3 in amino acids: CASGTSGSSGELFF. DNA for the CDR3: TGTGCCAGTGGGACTAGCGGGAGTTCCGGGGAGCTGTTTTTT.

The genes are TRBV5-1 and TRBJ1-1, with TRBD1 identical over 11 bases. The CDR3 spans 16 residues. The J segment lost 0 bases and the V segment lost 3 bases, leaving 4 bases of the junction unmatched. Germline CDR1 reads SGHRS; CDR2 reads YFSETQ. Here the CDR3 reads CASSWGQGGMNTEAFF. The CDR3 coding sequence is TGCGCCAGCAGCTGGGGACAGGGGGGTATGAACACTGAAGCTTTCTTT.

The V call is TRBV7-9, the J call TRBJ2-1; the D gene is possibly TRBD1 (5 bases). The ends were cut back, 11 bases at V and 6 bases at J, with 17 bases in the middle. Germline V gene lookup returns CDR1 SEHNR and CDR2 FQNEAQ (reference sequence). This CDR3 comprises 13 residues. The CDR3 DNA reads as TGTGCCGGCAAAGGGGCAGGCGGCAATGAGCAGTTCTTC. This translates into CAGKGAGGNEQFF.

This rearrangement joins TRBV9 to TRBJ2-7; the match to TRBD1 covers 8 bases. This CDR3 has 16 amino acids. CDR1 SGDLS and CDR2 YYNGEE come from the germline V gene. V gave up 4 bases and J gave up 2 bases; unmatched junction bases: 11. The CDR3 loop is CASSQTTGVLPYEQYF. CDR3 in DNA: TGTGCCAGCAGCCAGACGACAGGGGTGCTCCCCTACGAGCAGTACTTC.

This clone came up once. V is TRBV6-5 and J is TRBJ2-2, with TRBD1 matching over 7 bases. The J segment lost 6 bases and the V segment lost 11 bases, leaving 9 bases of the junction unmatched. Germline-derived CDR1 and CDR2 are MNHEY and SVGAGI. The CDR3 loop spans 13 amino acids. CDR3 sequence reads: CAGLNRGSGELFF. Written as DNA, the CDR3 is TGTGCCGGCCTAAACAGGGGCTCCGGGGAGCTGTTTTTT.

This clone was counted a few times. This chain connects TRBV11-2 to TRBJ2-7, with D possibly TRBD2 on 6 matching bases. This CDR3 contains 13 residues. Germline V gene data show CDR1 as SGHAT and CDR2 as FQNNGV. V shed 4 bases and J shed 7 bases, with 14 bases lying between them. This CDR3 is CASSSLRGMEQYF. CDR3 nucleotides: TGTGCCAGCAGCTCTCTCCGGGGGATGGAGCAGTACTTC.

The CDR3 reads CSARWTSAGELFF. As DNA, the CDR3 is TGCAGCGCCCGTTGGACTAGCGCCGGGGAGCTGTTTTTT. This chain joins TRBV29-1 and TRBJ2-2; 9 nucleotides line up with TRBD2. The V segment lost 7 bases and the J segment 6 bases; nucleotides outside the gene matches: 6. This CDR3 contains 13 residues. In germline, CDR1 is SQVTM, CDR2 ANQGSEA.

This clone has only one observation. This CDR3 reads CASSQGTTAETQYF. The CDR3 DNA reads as TGTGCCAGCAGCCAAGGGACAACTGCGGAGACCCAGTACTTC. The chain couples TRBV3-1 (or the pseudogene TRBV3-2) to TRBJ2-5; tentatively, D is TRBD1 (5 bases). Per germline, CDR1 LGHDT and CDR2 YNNKEL (reference sequence). Deletions cut 1 base from V and 5 bases from J, with 11 bases between. The length of the CDR3 is 14 residues.